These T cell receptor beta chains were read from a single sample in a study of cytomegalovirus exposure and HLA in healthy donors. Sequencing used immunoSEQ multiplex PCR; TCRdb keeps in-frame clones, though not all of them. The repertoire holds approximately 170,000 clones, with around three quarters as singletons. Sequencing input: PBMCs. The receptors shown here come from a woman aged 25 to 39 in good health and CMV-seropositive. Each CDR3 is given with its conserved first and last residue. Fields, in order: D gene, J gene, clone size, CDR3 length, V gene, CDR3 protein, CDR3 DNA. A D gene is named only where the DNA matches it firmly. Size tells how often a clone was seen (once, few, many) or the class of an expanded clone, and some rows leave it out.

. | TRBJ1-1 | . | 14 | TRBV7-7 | CASIRKGENTEAFF | TGTGCCAGCATCCGAAAGGGAGAGAACACTGAAGCTTTCTTT
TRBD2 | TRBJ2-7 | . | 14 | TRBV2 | CASKWSSGPSEQYF | TGTGCCAGCAAATGGTCTAGCGGACCAAGCGAGCAGTACTTC
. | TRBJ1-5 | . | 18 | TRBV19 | CASTDLREGQYSNQPQHF | TGTGCCAGTACCGATCTCAGGGAGGGTCAGTATAGCAATCAGCCCCAGCATTTT
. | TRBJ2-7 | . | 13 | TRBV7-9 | CASSRTGSYEQYF | TGTGCCAGCAGCCGAACGGGGTCCTACGAGCAGTACTTC
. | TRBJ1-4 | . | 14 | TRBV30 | CAWATGSTNEKLFF | TGTGCCTGGGCTACAGGCAGCACTAATGAAAAACTGTTTTTT
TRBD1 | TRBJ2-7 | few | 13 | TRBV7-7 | CASSRGTGYEQYF | TGTGCCAGCAGCCGCGGGACAGGGTACGAGCAGTACTTC
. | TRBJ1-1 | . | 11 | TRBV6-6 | CASSRNTEAFF | TGTGCCAGCAGCCGGAACACTGAAGCTTTCTTT
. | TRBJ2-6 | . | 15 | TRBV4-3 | CASSQDQQVGNVLTF | TGCGCCAGCAGCCAAGATCAACAGGTCGGCAACGTCCTGACTTTC
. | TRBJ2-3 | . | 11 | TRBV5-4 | CASSQGDTQYF | TGTGCCAGCAGCCAGGGAGATACGCAGTATTTT
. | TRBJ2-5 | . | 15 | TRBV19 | CASSISSGAGETQYF | TGTGCCAGTAGTATCTCATCAGGGGCTGGGGAGACCCAGTACTTC
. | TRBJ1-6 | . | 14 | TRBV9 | CASSPRQFNSPLHF | TGTGCCAGCAGCCCCCGACAATTTAATTCACCCCTCCACTTT